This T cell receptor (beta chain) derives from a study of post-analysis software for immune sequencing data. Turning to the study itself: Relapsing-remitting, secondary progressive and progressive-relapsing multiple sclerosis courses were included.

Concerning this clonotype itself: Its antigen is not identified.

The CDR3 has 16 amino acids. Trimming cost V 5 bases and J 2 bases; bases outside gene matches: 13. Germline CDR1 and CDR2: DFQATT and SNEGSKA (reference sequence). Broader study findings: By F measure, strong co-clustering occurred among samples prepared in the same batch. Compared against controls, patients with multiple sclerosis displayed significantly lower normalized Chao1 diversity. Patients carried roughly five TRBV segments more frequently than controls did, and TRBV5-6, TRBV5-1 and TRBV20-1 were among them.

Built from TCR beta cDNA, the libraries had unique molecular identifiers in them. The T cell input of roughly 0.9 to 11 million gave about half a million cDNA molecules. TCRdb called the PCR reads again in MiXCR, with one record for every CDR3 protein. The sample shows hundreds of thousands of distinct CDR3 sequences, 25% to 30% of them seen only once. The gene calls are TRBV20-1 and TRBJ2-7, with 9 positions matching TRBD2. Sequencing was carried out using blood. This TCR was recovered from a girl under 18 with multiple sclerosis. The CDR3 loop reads CSAVGLLREGPYEQYF. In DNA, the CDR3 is TGCAGTGCTGTTGGCCTCTTGCGGGAGGGCCCCTACGAGCAGTACTTC.